A selection of T cell receptor beta chains follows, all from one sample in a study of technical replicates of blood from a few donors. TCRdb's table, derived via immunoSEQ multiplex PCR, lists solely in-frame clones and lacks some. The data show roughly 45,000 clones, 80% to 95% seen once. Sequencing used PBMCs. Receptor source: a human donor in good health. Some clones in this sample may be carry-over from other donors' samples. The CDR3 runs from the conserved cysteine through the conserved F or W. D genes are given only for firm matches. Only some rows state a clone size, as once, few, many or a class for expanded clones.

. | TRBJ2-7 | . | TRBV15 | TGTGCCACCAGCAGAGAAGCCTCCGGGAAGCAGTACTTC | CATSREASGKQYF
TRBD2 | TRBJ2-7 | . | TRBV30 | TGTGCCCAGCAGCGGGATTCCTACGAGCAGTACTTC | CAQQRDSYEQYF
TRBD2 | TRBJ2-3 | . | TRBV4-1 | TGCGCCAGCAGCCAAGGAACTAGCGGGGGTGTGAGAACAGATACGCAGTATTTT | CASSQGTSGGVRTDTQYF
TRBD1 | TRBJ1-2 | . | TRBV29-1 | TGCAGCGTTGAAGATCTCGACGTACCGGACAGGGAGACGTGGGGGTATGGCTACACCTTC | CSVEDLDVPDRETWGYGYTF
TRBD1 | TRBJ1-2 | . | TRBV11-2 | TGTGCCAGCAGGCCAATCGCAGGGGGCTATGGCTACACCTTC | CASRPIAGGYGYTF
. | TRBJ1-2 | . | TRBV4-1 | TGCGCCAGCAGCCAAGAGATGAGAGGCGGCTACACCTTC | CASSQEMRGGYTF
. | TRBJ1-2 | . | TRBV18 | TGTGCCAGCTCACTCCAGGGTAGCTATGGCTACACCTTC | CASSLQGSYGYTF
. | TRBJ2-7 | . | TRBV7-3 | TGTGCCAGCAGCTTAACGGCCGTTGGCGAGCAGTACTTC | CASSLTAVGEQYF
. | TRBJ2-1 | . | TRBV19 | TGTGCCCCGACAGGGAGGAAGAATGAGCAGTTCTTC | CAPTGRKNEQFF
. | TRBJ2-6 | . | TRBV2 | TGTGCCAGCAGTTACCCAGGTGTGTCCGGGGCCAACGTCCTGACTTTC | CASSYPGVSGANVLTF
. | TRBJ1-5 | . | TRBV19 | TGTGCCAGTAGGGACAGTAGCAATCAGCCCCAGCATTTT | CASRDSSNQPQHF
TRBD1 | TRBJ1-2 | . | TRBV29-1 | TGCAGCGTTGAGGCAGGGGGCCGATATGGCTACACCTTC | CSVEAGGRYGYTF
. | TRBJ2-5 | . | TRBV7-2 | TGTGCCAGCAGCTACGACAGCCAAGAGACCCAGTACTTC | CASSYDSQETQYF
. | TRBJ1-1 | . | TRBV7-6 | TGTGCCAGCAGCTTAGCGGTAGGGGAGGGGTTGGACACTGAAGCTTTCTTT | CASSLAVGEGLDTEAFF
. | TRBJ2-5 | once | TRBV4-2 | TGTGCCAGCAGCCAAGGGCCTCAATTGGGGGGGCCGTACCAAGAGACCCAGTACTTC | CASSQGPQLGGPYQETQYF
. | TRBJ2-7 | once | TRBV5-4 | TGTGCCAGCAGCCCAGGGACTCCCGGTGGGTACGAGCAGTACTTC | CASSPGTPGGYEQYF
. | TRBJ1-2 | . | TRBV4-3 | TGCGCCAGCAGCCAAGGAGGGGGTGGCTACACCTTC | CASSQGGGGYTF
. | TRBJ2-5 | few | TRBV13 | TGTGCCAGCAGCTTAGGCGGGAGTCTCGAGACCCAGTACTTC | CASSLGGSLETQYF
. | TRBJ1-3 | . | TRBV2 | TGTGCCAGCAGTGATGCAGGGGGAAACACCATATATTTT | CASSDAGGNTIYF
. | TRBJ2-3 | . | TRBV2 | TGTGCCAGTCGTAGAGAGGCGCGAGATACGCAGTATTTT | CASRREARDTQYF
. | TRBJ1-4 | . | TRBV5-1 | TGCGCCAGCAGCTTGAACTTCGGGAGACCGCCTAATGAAAAACTGTTTTTT | CASSLNFGRPPNEKLFF
. | TRBJ2-2 | . | TRBV5-4 | TGTGCCAGCAGCTTGGCCCCATCCGGGGAGCTGTTTTTT | CASSLAPSGELFF
. | TRBJ1-2 | . | TRBV5-6 | TGTGCCAGCAGCTTGGACAAGAACTATGGCTACACCTTC | CASSLDKNYGYTF
. | TRBJ1-6 | . | TRBV5-4 | TGTGCCAGCAGCTTGGCGGTCGGGTCACCCCTCCACTTT | CASSLAVGSPLHF
TRBD2 | TRBJ2-7 | few | TRBV4-2 | TGTGCCAGCAGCAAAGGACTAGGGGATTCCTACGAGCAGTACTTC | CASSKGLGDSYEQYF
. | TRBJ2-5 | . | TRBV18 | TGTGCCAGCTCACCCCTCATGACAGGCCCAAGGAAAGAGACCCAGTACTTC | CASSPLMTGPRKETQYF
TRBD1 | TRBJ2-3 | . | TRBV10-3 | TGTGCCATCTCGGACAGGGCTACCACAGATACGCAGTATTTT | CAISDRATTDTQYF
. | TRBJ2-5 | . | TRBV5-4 | TGTGCCAGCAGCTTGTATTCAGCGATCCAAGAGACCCAGTACTTC | CASSLYSAIQETQYF
. | TRBJ2-2 | . | TRBV5-8 | TGTGCCAGCAGCTTGGGGCAGAACACCGGGGAGCTGTTTTTT | CASSLGQNTGELFF
. | TRBJ1-2 | . | TRBV7-8 | TGTGCCAGCAGCCCGGAGGGCCAGAGTGGCTACACCTTC | CASSPEGQSGYTF
. | TRBJ1-2 | . | TRBV7-9 | TGTGCCAGCAGCTTTACGACAGACTATGGCTACACCTTC | CASSFTTDYGYTF
TRBD1 | TRBJ1-3 | . | TRBV2 | TGTGCCAGCACTGGACAGGGTCGGTTTGGAAACACCATATATTTT | CASTGQGRFGNTIYF
TRBD1 | TRBJ1-2 | few | TRBV5-4 | TGTGCCAGCAGCTTGCCGGGACAGGGGTACCATTCTAACTATGGCTACACCTTC | CASSLPGQGYHSNYGYTF
. | TRBJ2-7 | . | TRBV4-2 | TGTGCCAGCAGCCAAGCCGCTCAGTCCTACGAGCAGTACTTC | CASSQAAQSYEQYF
. | TRBJ2-3 | few | TRBV29-1 | TGCAGCTCCAGAAGCACAGATACGCAGTATTTT | CSSRSTDTQYF
TRBD1 | TRBJ2-3 | . | TRBV2 | TGTGCCAGCAGAGCGGACAGGTACACAGATACGCAGTATTTT | CASRADRYTDTQYF
TRBD2 | TRBJ2-2 | . | TRBV9 | TGTGCCAGCAGTCAGAGCGGGAGGGCCACCGGGGAGCTGTTTTTT | CASSQSGRATGELFF
. | TRBJ1-1 | . | TRBV29-1 | TGCAGCGTTGAAGATAGCAGGGCTGAAGCTTTCTTT | CSVEDSRAEAFF
TRBD2 | TRBJ2-7 | . | TRBV5-1 | TGCGCCAGCAAACCTAGCGGGGGTTCCTACGAGCAGTACTTC | CASKPSGGSYEQYF
. | TRBJ2-5 | . | TRBV5-4 | TGTGCCAGCAGCTCCTCCGGGACTGCCCAAGAGACCCAGTACTTC | CASSSSGTAQETQYF
TRBD1 | TRBJ1-4 | . | TRBV6-5 | TGTGCCAGCAGTGACAGGGGTGCAAACGAAAAACTGTTTTTT | CASSDRGANEKLFF
. | TRBJ1-1 | . | TRBV6-1 | TGTGCCAGCAGTGAACCCCGCAGGGGCAGGACTGAAGCTTTCTTT | CASSEPRRGRTEAFF
. | TRBJ2-2 | . | TRBV6-5 | TGTGCCAGCAGCCCCGGGGAGTTAAGGGAGCTGTTTTTT | CASSPGELRELFF
. | TRBJ2-7 | . | TRBV29-1 | TGCAGCGTTGAAGATCGAGGGAGGCAGTACTTC | CSVEDRGRQYF
. | TRBJ2-5 | . | TRBV7-9 | TGTGCCAGCAGCTTAAGCGGTCACTCCCAAGAGACCCAGTACTTC | CASSLSGHSQETQYF
TRBD1 | TRBJ2-7 | . | TRBV5-6 | TGTGCCAGCAGCAGGGACAGAATTCAGTACTTC | CASSRDRIQYF
TRBD2 | TRBJ2-1 | once | TRBV2 | TGTGCCAGCAGTGGACTAGCGGGGTGGAATGAGCAGTTCTTC | CASSGLAGWNEQFF